This T cell receptor beta chain was retrieved from a study of OX40 agonist ivuxolimab in advanced cancers. TCRdb's copy holds only in-frame clones and misses some; the assay was immunoSEQ multiplex PCR. The sample has almost 85,000 clones, approximately 93% seen once. The CDR3 is 15 residues long. The junction had 5 bases not matched to a gene; V was cut back by 2 bases and J by 7 bases. Germline lookup yields CDR1 LGHNA and CDR2 YSLEER. The receptor was derived from an adult with an advanced solid tumor such as melanoma, head and neck, liver or kidney cancer. Here the sequenced sample was CD4+ or CD8+ T cells sorted from blood, taken in a trial of the OX40 agonist ivuxolimab. The chain has TRBV4-3 and TRBJ1-6; 7 positions agree with TRBD1. For the CDR3, the DNA is TGCGCCAGCAGCCAATACTTGGACAGGAATTCACCCCTCCACTTT. This translates into CASSQYLDRNSPLHF.